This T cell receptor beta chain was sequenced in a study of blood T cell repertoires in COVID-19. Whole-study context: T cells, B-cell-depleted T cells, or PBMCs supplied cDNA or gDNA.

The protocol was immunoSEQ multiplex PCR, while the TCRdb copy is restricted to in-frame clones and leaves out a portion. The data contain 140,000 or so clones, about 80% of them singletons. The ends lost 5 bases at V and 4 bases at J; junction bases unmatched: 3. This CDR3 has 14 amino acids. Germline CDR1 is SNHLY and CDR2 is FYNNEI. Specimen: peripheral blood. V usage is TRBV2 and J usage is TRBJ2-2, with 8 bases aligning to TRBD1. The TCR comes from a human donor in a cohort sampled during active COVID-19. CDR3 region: CASSKDRVTGELFF. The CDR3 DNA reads TGTGCCAGCAGTAAGGACAGGGTCACCGGGGAGCTGTTTTTT.